This TCR beta chain was profiled in a study of blood T cell repertoires in COVID-19. At the level of the study: Acute and convalescent COVID-19 samples came from the United States, Italy and Spain.

In its sample, this clone was seen a few times. Per the original methods: Amplification with reference gene primers provided the estimates of nucleated cell counts. TCRdb's table, derived via immunoSEQ multiplex PCR, lists solely in-frame clones and lacks some. V and J calls and clone size are given by that table; D and trimming were obtained from the DNA. This table has 390,000 or so clones, 80% to 90% appearing once. The V gene's germline CDR1 is MNHNS and CDR2 SASEGT. The V gene lost 2 bases and the J gene lost 5 bases, with 9 bases spanning the gap. There are 13 residues in the CDR3. The chain uses TRBV6-1 and TRBJ1-1, with D possibly TRBD1 on 6 matching bases. The sample comprised peripheral blood. The receptor was derived from a woman aged 25 to 39 with active or convalescent COVID-19. The CDR3 sequence is CASSERDRTEAFF. CDR3 nucleotides: TGTGCCAGCAGTGAACGAGACAGGACTGAAGCTTTCTTT.